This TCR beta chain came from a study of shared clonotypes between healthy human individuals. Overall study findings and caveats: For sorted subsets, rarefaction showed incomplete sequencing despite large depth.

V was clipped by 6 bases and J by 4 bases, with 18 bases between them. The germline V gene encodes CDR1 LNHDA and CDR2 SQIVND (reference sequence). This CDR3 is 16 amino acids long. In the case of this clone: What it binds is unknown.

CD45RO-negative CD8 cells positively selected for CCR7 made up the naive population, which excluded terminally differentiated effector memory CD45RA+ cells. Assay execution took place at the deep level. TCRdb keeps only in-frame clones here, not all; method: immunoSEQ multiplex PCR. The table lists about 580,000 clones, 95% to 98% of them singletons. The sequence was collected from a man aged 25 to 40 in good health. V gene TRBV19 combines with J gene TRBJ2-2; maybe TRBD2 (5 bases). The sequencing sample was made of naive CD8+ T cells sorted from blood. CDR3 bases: TGTGCCAGTAGAGACTATGGGAGTTCGGTCACCGGGGAGCTGTTTTTT. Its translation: CASRDYGSSVTGELFF.